Here is one TCR beta chain with its context. The target antigen is unknown. The data derive from a study of T cell responses to AZD1222 COVID-19 vaccine. Study results and caveats: Researchers report vaccine-associated CD4 TCRs spanning spike, with dominance at 160-218 and 743-854. The sample set comprised mostly white British donors with more females, and clonal diversity was possibly underestimated. Two AZD1222 doses significantly raised spike-specific TCR breadth and depth over controls.

Assay used: immunoSEQ multiplex PCR; TCRdb lists only in-frame clones, some missing. The table lists more than 140,000 clones, about 90% of them singletons. The germline V gene encodes CDR1 LGHNA and CDR2 YSLEER. Trimming cost V 1 base and J 4 bases, with 14 bases left between them. The CDR3 is 16 amino acids. The sample here was peripheral blood, taken on day 0 of AZD1222 vaccination. The genes are TRBV4-3 and TRBJ1-3, with TRBD1 as a possible D gene (5 bases). The receptor was derived from an adult in good health. CDR3 DNA: TGCGCCAGCAGCCAAGTCAAGGGCACAGGAGGAAACACCATATATTTT. Amino acids: CASSQVKGTGGNTIYF.